The sequence of this TCR beta chain was determined in a study of beta chain features in type 1 diabetes (dated by TCRdb to between 2017 and 2018). Some background on the complete study: Mean age, gender distribution, total cell number and subset yield were not different between patients and healthy donors. In the study, TCRB repertoires of sorted circulating CD4+ T cell subsets from recently diagnosed type 1 diabetes patients were compared with those of matched healthy donors. Across all samples, almost 110 million sorted cells were examined, and cell number per subset correlated strongly with RNA yield. Naive and central memory subsets were obtained from all 30 or so donors, but regulatory and stem cell-like memory subsets were isolated from only 8 patients and 8 healthy donors.

There are 13 amino acids in the CDR3, from cysteine to phenylalanine inclusive. CDR3 DNA only is kept here, 39 bases in frame from base 1. V is shortened by 5 bases, J by 2 bases, and the region joining them spans 8 bases. CDR1 and CDR2 (SNHLY, FYNNEI) derive from the germline V gene. This clone has a handful of counts. There is no known antigen for this receptor. Base quality data are lacking; no much larger clone is found one base away. The entire amount of isolated RNA was reverse transcribed using the High Capacity cDNA Reverse Transcription Kit, so the sequenced TCRB transcripts were expressed ones. Naive, central memory and regulatory T cell samples underwent deep immunoSEQ sequencing, averaging approximately 3.3 million total reads per sample. Sorted cells were lysed in RLT buffer and RNA was extracted with DNase-treated RNeasy Micro or Mini kits, depending on cell number. Each cell subset was processed on its own to prevent cross-contamination, while patient and healthy donor samples were processed together. TCRB sequences were amplified from cDNA with the immunoSEQ multiplex PCR, producing 87-bp fragments spanning the CDR3 region. Sequencing of the amplicons was done on the Illumina HiSeq platform. As for the authors' bioinformatics: PCR bias was computationally corrected using synthetic template baselines, reads within Hamming distance 2 were collapsed, and singletons that could not be merged were discarded. By aligning reads against IMGT, V, D and J genes, CDR3 length, and insertions or deletions at six rearrangement sites were assigned. Within each subset, clonotype counts were normalized to sorted cell number, after which true diversity and Gini coefficients were computed with the tcR R package. The overlap coefficient, calculated on TCRB nucleotide sequences, was used to measure repertoire sharing. Out-of-frame TCRB sequences from naive cells were analyzed as a proxy for the pre-selection repertoire. TCRdb carries this immuneACCESS record with in-frame sequences only. Its versions omit some clonotypes, under half of them owing to an unresolved V gene in the studies checked, with the rest unexplained. The V and J calls and clone size were taken over from that table, and D and trimming were inferred from the DNA. This sample lists some 640,000 clones; around an eighth were detected once. Of the sample, just under 0.04% is held by the ten largest clones.

General study outcomes and caveats: In all four CD4+ subsets, TCRB CDR3 length was moderately but significantly shorter in type 1 diabetes patients. PCR may preferentially amplify shorter templates, but because patient and control samples were amplified and corrected together, any resulting skew would affect both groups equally. Because cDNA rather than genomic DNA was sequenced, highly expressing activated cells could have been over-represented, although no difference in activation and CD3 levels was found between groups. Naive, central memory and regulatory TCRB repertoires appeared to be more similar among patients than among healthy donors. At VDJ recombination sites, type 1 diabetes patients had fewer insertions and more deleted nucleotides, which implies abnormalities in thymic rearrangement. Because small numbers of individuals were included in the HLA sub-analyses, any influence of HLA type on TCRB rearrangement was left unresolved.

Each donor gave one peripheral blood draw, averaging roughly 120 mL, which was collected into heparinised tubes. Naive, central memory, regulatory and stem cell-like memory CD4+ T cells were sorted on a BD FACSAria II using a panel including CD45RO, CCR7, CD25, CD127, CD95 and CD27. A purity above 95% was achieved for all sorted populations. PBMCs were isolated immediately by Lymphoprep density gradient centrifugation and stained directly without culture. Samples were stained and sorted in pairs, with one healthy donor and one patient per experiment, so that batch effects were minimized. The receptor's source is a man between 18 and 35 years old with type 1 diabetes. Recombination linked TRBV2 to TRBJ2-3, with a tentative D gene TRBD2 over 5 matching bases. The sample was naive CD4+ T cells from blood. Explained via the paper, the cell subset or site label denotes: true naive CD4+ T cells. The nucleotide sequence is given as TGTGCCAGCAGTCCGGACTTCACAGATACGCAGTATTTT. It translates to CASSPDFTDTQYF.